This paragraph covers one T cell receptor beta chain sequence. Its antigen is currently not known. Base qualities are not provided; no much larger clone lies one nucleotide away. The immunoSEQ Assay, a bias-controlled multiplex PCR, was used to amplify TCRbeta CDR3 regions from genomic DNA. The original methods were these. Nucleated cell counts per sample were estimated from amplification of reference gene primers within the assay. To quantify the absolute abundance of each unique TCRbeta CDR3 rearrangement, sequence reads were collapsed and filtered. For each sample, productive Simpson clonality was calculated as the square root of Simpson's diversity index over productive rearrangements. TCRdb provides this immuneACCESS table in a form limited to in-frame rearrangements. Some clones are lacking; in checked studies, under half of them reflect an unresolved V gene, and why the rest are absent is not known. V and J calls and clone size are given by that table; D and trimming were obtained from the DNA. Within this sample are some 200,000 clones, with about 90% of them counted one time only. Roughly 11% of the sample comes from the top ten.

These data originate in a study of blood T cell repertoires in COVID-19 (dated by TCRdb to 2020 to 2021). For the wider study: Collaborator samples came from the United States, Italy and Spain and covered acute and convalescent phases of COVID-19. The repertoires were released in a freely available public database meant as a resource for research on the immune response to SARS-CoV-2. Samples were obtained from the ongoing ImmuneRACE study (first 160 participants) and from over 1,000 subjects provided by 6 global collaborators. Deeply sampled blood TCRbeta repertoires from subjects exposed to, actively infected with, or recovered from COVID-19 were included in the dataset. HLA class I and class II types, where available, came from metadata supplied by the sample provider rather than from assay-based typing. The prospective study material was composed of cDNA or gDNA derived from T cells, B-cell-depleted T cells, or PBMCs. A de-identified subject ID, COVID-19 status, age in years and sex were almost always included in the sample metadata.

In Seattle, one collaborating source enrolled patients while the infection was active and tracked those patients longitudinally over the course of disease. Each collaborating institution followed its own protocols to collect whole blood in K2EDTA tubes. For TCRbeta analysis, collaborators shipped samples as frozen whole blood, isolated PBMCs, or DNA extracted from either of those sample types. V and J are trimmed by 1 base and 7 bases, and the gene matches miss 4 bases of the junction. The CDR3, cysteine through phenylalanine, is 14 amino acids long. Only CDR3 DNA remains: 42 bases, in frame from the first base. Via the germline V gene, CDR1 is SGHRS and CDR2 YFSETQ. Summary of the overall study and its limitations: Clinical and demographic metadata were provided uncurated, with the amount varying by source and participant.

The specimen sequenced was peripheral blood. The rearrangement combines TRBV5-1 with TRBJ1-1; TRBD1 aligns with 10 central bases. This TCR derives from a woman aged 55-69 years with COVID-19, enrolled during active disease. For the CDR3, the sequence is CASSLRQGADEAFF. The sequenced DNA: TGCGCCAGCAGCTTGCGACAGGGGGCAGATGAAGCTTTCTTT.